This TCR beta chain was captured in a study of T cells after posttransplantation cyclophosphamide. This clone has a count of ten or more. Treatment was busulfan-fludarabine conditioning, a marrow graft, and cyclophosphamide on days +3 and +4. This CDR3 region has 16 residues. V lost 8 bases, J lost 0 bases, and 9 bases stayed unmatched. The germline V gene encodes CDR1 MNHEY and CDR2 SVGEGT. The data were produced by immunoSEQ multiplex PCR, yet TCRdb's version contains in-frame clones alone and is incomplete. The sample shows around 8,000 clones, none of them appearing just once. This material consisted of PBMCs, taken after allogeneic stem cell transplant with posttransplant cyclophosphamide. The chain joins TRBV6-2 or TRBV6-3 to TRBJ2-5; 10 nucleotides align to TRBD2. The source of this sequence is a female patient aged 45-65 years who received an allogeneic stem cell transplant from a related donor, was CMV-positive, and had no GVHD. Some of the T cells might come from the graft donor. The CDR3 sequence: CASGPLAGGYQETQYF. The DNA of the CDR3 is TGTGCCAGCGGTCCTTTAGCGGGAGGATACCAAGAGACCCAGTACTTC.